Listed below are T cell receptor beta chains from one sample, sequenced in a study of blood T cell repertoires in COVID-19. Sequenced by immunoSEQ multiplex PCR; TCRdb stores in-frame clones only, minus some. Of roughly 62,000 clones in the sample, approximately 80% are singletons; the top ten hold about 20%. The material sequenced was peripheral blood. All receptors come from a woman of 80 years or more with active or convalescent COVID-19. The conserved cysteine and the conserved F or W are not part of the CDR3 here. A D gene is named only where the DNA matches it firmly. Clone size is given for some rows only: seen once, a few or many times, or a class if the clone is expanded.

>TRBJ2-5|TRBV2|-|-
ASSGEAQETQY
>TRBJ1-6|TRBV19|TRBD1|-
ASSENRDRNSPLH
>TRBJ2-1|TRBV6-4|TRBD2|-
ASSATSSGDYNEQF
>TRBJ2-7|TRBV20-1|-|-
SASGAPSPDEQY
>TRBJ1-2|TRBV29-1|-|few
SVVLGAQGYGYT
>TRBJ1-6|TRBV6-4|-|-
ASSLGDGGSPLH
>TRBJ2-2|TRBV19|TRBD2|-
ASSSLAGAYTGELF
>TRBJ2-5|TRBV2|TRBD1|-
ARETGQGQETQY
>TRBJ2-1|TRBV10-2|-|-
ASSPLPGSYNEQF
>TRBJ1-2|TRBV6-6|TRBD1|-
ASSYTGTGTYGYT
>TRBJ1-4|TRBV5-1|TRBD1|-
ASSPDREDEKLF
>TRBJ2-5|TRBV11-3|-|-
ASSLEGTGETQY
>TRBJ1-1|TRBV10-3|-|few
AIRRGLNTEAF